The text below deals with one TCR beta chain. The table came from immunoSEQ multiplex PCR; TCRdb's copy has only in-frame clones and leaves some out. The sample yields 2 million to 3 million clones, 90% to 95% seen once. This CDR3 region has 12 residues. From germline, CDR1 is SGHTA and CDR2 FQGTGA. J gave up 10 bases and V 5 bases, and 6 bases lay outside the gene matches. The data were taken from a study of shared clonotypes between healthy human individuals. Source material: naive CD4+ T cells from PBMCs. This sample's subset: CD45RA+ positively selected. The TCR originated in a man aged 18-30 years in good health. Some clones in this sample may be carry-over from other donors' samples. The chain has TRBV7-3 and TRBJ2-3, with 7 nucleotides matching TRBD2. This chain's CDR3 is CASSDMRGSQYF. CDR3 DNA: TGTGCCAGCAGCGACATGCGGGGGTCGCAGTATTTT.